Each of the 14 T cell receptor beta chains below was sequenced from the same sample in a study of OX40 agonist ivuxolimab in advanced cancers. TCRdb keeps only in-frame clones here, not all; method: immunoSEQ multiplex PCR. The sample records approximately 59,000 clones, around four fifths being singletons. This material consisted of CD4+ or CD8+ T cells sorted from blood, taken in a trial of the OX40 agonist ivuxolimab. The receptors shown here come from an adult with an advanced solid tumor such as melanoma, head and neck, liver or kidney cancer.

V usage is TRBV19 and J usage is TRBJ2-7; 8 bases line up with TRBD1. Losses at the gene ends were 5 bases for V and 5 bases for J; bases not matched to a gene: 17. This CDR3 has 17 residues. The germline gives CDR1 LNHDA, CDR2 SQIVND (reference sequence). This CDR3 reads CASSSRKTDRVSHEQYF. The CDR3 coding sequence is TGTGCCAGTAGTTCACGAAAAACGGACAGGGTTAGCCACGAGCAGTACTTC.

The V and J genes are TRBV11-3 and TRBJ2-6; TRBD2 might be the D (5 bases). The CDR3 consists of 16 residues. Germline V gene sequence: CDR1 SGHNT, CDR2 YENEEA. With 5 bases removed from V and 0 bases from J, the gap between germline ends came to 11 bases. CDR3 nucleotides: TGTGCCAGCAGCCCGAGGGTCCTCTCTGGGGCCAACGTCCTGACTTTC. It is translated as CASSPRVLSGANVLTF.

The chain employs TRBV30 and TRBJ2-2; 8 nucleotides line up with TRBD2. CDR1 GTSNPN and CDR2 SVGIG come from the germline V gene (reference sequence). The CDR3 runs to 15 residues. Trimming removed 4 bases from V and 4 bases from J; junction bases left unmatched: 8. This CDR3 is CAWNKRGRITGELFF. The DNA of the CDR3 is TGTGCCTGGAACAAGCGGGGGCGCATCACCGGGGAGCTGTTTTTT.

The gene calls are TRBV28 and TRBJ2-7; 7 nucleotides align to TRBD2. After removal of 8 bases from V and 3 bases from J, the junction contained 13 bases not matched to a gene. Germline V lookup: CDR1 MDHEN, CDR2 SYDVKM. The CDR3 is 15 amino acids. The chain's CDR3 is CASHPIGLADYEQYF. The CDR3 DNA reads TGTGCCAGCCACCCTATAGGGCTAGCGGACTACGAGCAGTACTTC.

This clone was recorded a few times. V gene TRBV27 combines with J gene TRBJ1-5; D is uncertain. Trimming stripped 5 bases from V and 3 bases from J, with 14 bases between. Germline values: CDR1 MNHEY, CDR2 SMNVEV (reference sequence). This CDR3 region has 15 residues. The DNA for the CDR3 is TGTGCCAGCAGTCCCGCGCAGCTCTCCAATCAGCCCCAGCATTTT. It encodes CASSPAQLSNQPQHF.

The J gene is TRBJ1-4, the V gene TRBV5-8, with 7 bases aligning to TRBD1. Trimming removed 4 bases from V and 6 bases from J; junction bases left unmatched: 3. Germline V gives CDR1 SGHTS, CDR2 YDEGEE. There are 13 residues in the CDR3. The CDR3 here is CASSTDRDEKLFF. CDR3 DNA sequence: TGTGCCAGCAGCACTGACAGGGATGAAAAACTGTTTTTT. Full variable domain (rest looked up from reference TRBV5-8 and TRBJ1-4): EAGVTQSPTHLIKTRGQQATLRCSPISGHTSVYWYQQALGLGLQFLLWYDEGEERNRGNFPPRFSGRQFPNYSSELNVNALELEDSALYLCASSTDRDEKLFFGSGTQLSVL.

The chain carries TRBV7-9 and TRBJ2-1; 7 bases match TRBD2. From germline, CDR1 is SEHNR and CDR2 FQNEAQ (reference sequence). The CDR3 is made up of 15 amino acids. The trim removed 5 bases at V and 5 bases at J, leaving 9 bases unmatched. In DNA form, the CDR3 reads TGTGCCAGCAGCCCCCCACTAGCGAGCGACAATGAGCAGTTCTTC. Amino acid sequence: CASSPPLASDNEQFF.

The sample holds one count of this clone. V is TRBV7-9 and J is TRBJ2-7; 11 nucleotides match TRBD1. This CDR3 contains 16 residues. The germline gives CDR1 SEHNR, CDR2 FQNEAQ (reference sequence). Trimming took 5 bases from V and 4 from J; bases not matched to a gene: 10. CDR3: CASSHPRTGGDYEQYF. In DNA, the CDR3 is TGTGCCAGCAGCCACCCCCGGACAGGGGGCGATTACGAGCAGTACTTC.

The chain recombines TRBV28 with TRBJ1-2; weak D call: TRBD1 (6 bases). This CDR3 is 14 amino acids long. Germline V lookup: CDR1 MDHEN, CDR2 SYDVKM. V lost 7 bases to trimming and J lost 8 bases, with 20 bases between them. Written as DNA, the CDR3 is TGTGCCAGCATCCAAGGGGGGGCTCTCAGGGGCTACACCTTC. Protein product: CASIQGGALRGYTF.

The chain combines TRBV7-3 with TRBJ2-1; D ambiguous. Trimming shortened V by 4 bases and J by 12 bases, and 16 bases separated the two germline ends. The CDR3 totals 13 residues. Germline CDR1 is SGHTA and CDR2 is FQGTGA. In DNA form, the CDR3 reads TGTGCCAGCAGCTACCTTAGGGAAGACCGGCAGTTCTTC. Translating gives CASSYLREDRQFF.

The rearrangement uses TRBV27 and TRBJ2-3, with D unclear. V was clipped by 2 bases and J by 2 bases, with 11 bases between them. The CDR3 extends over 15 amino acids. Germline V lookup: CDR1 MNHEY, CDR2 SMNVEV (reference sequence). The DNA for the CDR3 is TGTGCCAGCAGTTTAATGTCCCATTCCACAGATACGCAGTATTTT. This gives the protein CASSLMSHSTDTQYF.

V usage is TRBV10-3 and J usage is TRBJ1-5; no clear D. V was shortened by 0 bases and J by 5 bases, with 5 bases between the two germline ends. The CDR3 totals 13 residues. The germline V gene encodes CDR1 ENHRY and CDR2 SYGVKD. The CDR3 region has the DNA TGTGCCATCAGTGAGTCCGAGTATCAGCCCCAGCATTTT. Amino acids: CAISESEYQPQHF.

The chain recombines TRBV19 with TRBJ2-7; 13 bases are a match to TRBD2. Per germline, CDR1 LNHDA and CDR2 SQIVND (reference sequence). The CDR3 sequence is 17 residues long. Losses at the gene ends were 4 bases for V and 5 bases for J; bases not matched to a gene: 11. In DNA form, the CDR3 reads TGTGCCAGTAGTAGGTCTAGGACTAGCGGGAGTCAGAACGAGCAGTACTTC. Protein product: CASSRSRTSGSQNEQYF.

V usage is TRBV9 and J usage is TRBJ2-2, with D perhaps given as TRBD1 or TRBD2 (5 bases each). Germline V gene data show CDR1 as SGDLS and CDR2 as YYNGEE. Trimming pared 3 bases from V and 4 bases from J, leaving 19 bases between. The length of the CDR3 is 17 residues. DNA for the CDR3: TGTGCCAGCAGCGCCCCCTTGGGGGTGGGTTCCACCGGGGAGCTGTTTTTT. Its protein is CASSAPLGVGSTGELFF.